This T cell receptor (beta chain) was identified during a study of cytomegalovirus exposure and HLA in healthy donors. Study-wide results and limits: According to the study, roughly 160 TCR beta chains were cytomegalovirus-associated.

Of note for this clone: Antigen specificity is unknown.

The CDR3 runs to 15 residues. Germline CDR1 reads LNHDA; CDR2 reads SQIVND (reference sequence). V was clipped by 7 bases and J by 3 bases, with 16 bases between them. 60 Vbeta and 13 Jbeta primers were used in PCR. Sequenced by immunoSEQ multiplex PCR; TCRdb stores in-frame clones only, minus some. The sample records 76,000 or so clones, about 69% being singletons. The V call is TRBV19, the J call TRBJ1-5; weak D call: TRBD1 (5 bases). Sequencing was done on a sample of PBMCs. This TCR was recovered from a woman in her thirties or forties in good health and CMV-seropositive. This CDR3 reads CASNVARAFNQPQHF. DNA for the CDR3: TGTGCCAGTAATGTAGCCAGGGCCTTCAATCAGCCCCAGCATTTT.